This is a list of T cell receptor beta chains from one sample in a study of cytomegalovirus exposure and HLA in healthy donors. TCRdb's copy holds only in-frame clones and misses some; the assay was immunoSEQ multiplex PCR. The sample shows about 130,000 clones, approximately 80% of them seen only once. Sequencing input: PBMCs. These receptors came from a man aged 25-40 years in good health and CMV-seronegative. Each CDR3 is given with its conserved first and last residue.

cdr3_aa	j_call	cdr3_length	v_call
CASSPGFFVSGANVLTF	TRBJ2-6	17	TRBV19
CAWSWVRGSYEQYF	TRBJ2-7	14	TRBV30
CASSAPRRDNEQFF	TRBJ2-1	14	TRBV9
CASSRRLVDTGELFF	TRBJ2-2	15	TRBV5-4
CASSPTRSNQPQHF	TRBJ1-5	14	TRBV28
CASTKAGGSTGANVLTF	TRBJ2-6	17	TRBV28
CASSPTSGRGNEQFF	TRBJ2-1	15	TRBV11-3
CASSFSGGTPTNEKLFF	TRBJ1-4	17	TRBV5-6
CASSFELVGELFF	TRBJ2-2	13	TRBV7-9
CASSRRTGSGEQYF	TRBJ2-7	14	TRBV28
CASSPRGGRYTEAFF	TRBJ1-1	15	TRBV18
CASSLLQGGRGRGQPQHF	TRBJ1-5	18	TRBV5-8
CASSLGAGSTYEQFF	TRBJ2-1	15	TRBV7-2
CASSLEPSLDEQYF	TRBJ2-7	14	TRBV28
CASSLTRFTEAFF	TRBJ1-1	13	TRBV7-8
CAWTVDRNTEAFF	TRBJ1-1	13	TRBV30
CAWTPGPGESYGYTF	TRBJ1-2	15	TRBV30
CASSYSTDTQYF	TRBJ2-3	12	TRBV7-2
CASSFIGVREKLFF	TRBJ1-4	14	TRBV7-2
CASSYSRSQGADTQYF	TRBJ2-3	16	TRBV6-5
CASSSAGTAQYF	TRBJ2-3	12	TRBV7-8
CASSQQLETDTQYF	TRBJ2-3	14	TRBV18
CASSYWAVDSYEQYF	TRBJ2-7	15	TRBV6-5
CASSLVAGERKLFF	TRBJ1-4	14	TRBV5-5